This T cell receptor beta chain was identified in a study of OX40 agonist ivuxolimab in advanced cancers. Looking at the study overall: Three individuals attained partial responses, comprising one hepatocellular carcinoma case and two cutaneous melanoma cases. Study-wide results and limits: The study found that CD8+ T cells averaged more expanded clones than CD4+.

V trimming: 4 bases; J trimming: 2 bases; junction bases outside the gene matches: 0. Germline V CDR1 and CDR2: MDHEN, SYDVKM. The CDR3 has 13 amino acids. This clone is a singleton in its sample. Its antigen is undetermined. The data were produced by immunoSEQ multiplex PCR, yet TCRdb's version contains in-frame clones alone and is incomplete. The sample records 110,000 or so clones, approximately 89% being singletons. The chain has TRBV28 and TRBJ2-5, with TRBD2 matching over 8 bases. The sequence was obtained from an adult with an advanced solid tumor such as melanoma, head and neck, liver or kidney cancer. The input for sequencing was CD4+ or CD8+ T cells sorted from blood, taken in a trial of the OX40 agonist ivuxolimab. CDR3 region: CASSSGGQETQYF. CDR3 nucleotides: TGTGCCAGCAGTTCGGGAGGGCAAGAGACCCAGTACTTC.